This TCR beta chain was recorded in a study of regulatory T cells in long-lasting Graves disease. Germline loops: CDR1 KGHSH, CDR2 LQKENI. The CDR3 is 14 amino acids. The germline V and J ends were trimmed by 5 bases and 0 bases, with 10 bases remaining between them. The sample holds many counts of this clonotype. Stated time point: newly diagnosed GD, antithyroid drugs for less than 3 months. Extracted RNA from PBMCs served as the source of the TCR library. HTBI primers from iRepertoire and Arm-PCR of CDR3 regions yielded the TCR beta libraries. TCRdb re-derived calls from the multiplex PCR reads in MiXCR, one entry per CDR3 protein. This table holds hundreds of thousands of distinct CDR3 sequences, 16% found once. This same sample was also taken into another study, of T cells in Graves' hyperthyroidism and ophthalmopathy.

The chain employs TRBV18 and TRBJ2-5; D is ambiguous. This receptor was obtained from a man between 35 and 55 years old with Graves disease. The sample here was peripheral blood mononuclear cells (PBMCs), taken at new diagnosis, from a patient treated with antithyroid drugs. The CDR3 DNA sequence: TGTGCCAGCTCAATTAATTGGGACCAAGAGACCCAGTACTTC. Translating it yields CASSINWDQETQYF. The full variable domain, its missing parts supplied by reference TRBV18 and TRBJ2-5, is NAGVMQNPRHLVRRRGQEARLRCSPMKGHSHVYWYRQLPEEGLKFMVYLQKENIIDESGMPKERFSAEFPKEGPSILRIQQVVRGDSAAYFCASSINWDQETQYFGPGTRLLVL.